This section outlines one TCR beta chain sequence together with its context. The V end lost 7 bases, the J end lost 9 bases, and 13 bases lay between the germline ends. CDR1 MDHEN and CDR2 SYDVKM come from the germline V gene. This CDR3 has 12 residues. This record belongs to a study of shared clonotypes between healthy human individuals. All of the donors resided in Nashville, Tennessee, and each was a Caucasian adult. Assay used: immunoSEQ multiplex PCR; TCRdb lists only in-frame clones, some missing. The sample lists approximately 350,000 clones; approximately 74% were seen once. This receptor was taken from a man aged 25-40 years in good health. The chain carries TRBV28 and TRBJ2-4; tentatively, D is TRBD1 or TRBD2 (6 bases each). Input material: memory CD4+ T cells sorted from blood. This sample's subset: CD45RA-negative fraction. The CDR3 bases are TGTGCCAGCACCGTAGAGGGGGGCATTCAGTACTTC. It is translated as CASTVEGGIQYF.